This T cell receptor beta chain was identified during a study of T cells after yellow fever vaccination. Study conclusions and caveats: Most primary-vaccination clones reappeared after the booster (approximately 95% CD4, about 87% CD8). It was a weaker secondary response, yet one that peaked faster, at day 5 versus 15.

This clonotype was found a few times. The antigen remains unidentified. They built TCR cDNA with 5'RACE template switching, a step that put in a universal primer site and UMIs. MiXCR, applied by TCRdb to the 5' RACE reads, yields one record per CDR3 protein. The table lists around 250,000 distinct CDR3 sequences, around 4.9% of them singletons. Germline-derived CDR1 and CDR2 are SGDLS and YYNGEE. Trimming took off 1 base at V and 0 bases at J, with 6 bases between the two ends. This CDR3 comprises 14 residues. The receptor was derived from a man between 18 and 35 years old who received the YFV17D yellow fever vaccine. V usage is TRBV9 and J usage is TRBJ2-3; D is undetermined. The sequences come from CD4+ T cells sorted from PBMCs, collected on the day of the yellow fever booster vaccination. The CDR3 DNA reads TGTGCCAGCAGCGTATCTCCAAGCACAGATACGCAGTATTTT. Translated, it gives CASSVSPSTDTQYF.